This T cell receptor (beta chain) was identified during a study of radiotherapy plus CTLA-4 blockade in lung cancer (dated by TCRdb to 2017 to 2018). At the level of the whole study: Among enrolled patients, around 18% had an objective response and 25% to 35% reached disease control.

The CDR3 covers 16 residues, taking in both the cysteine and the phenylalanine. The DNA shown is the 48-base CDR3, in frame from base 1. From the germline V gene (reference sequence), CDR1 is MNHEY and CDR2 is SMNVEV. V sheds 0 bases and J sheds 2 bases, leaving 14 bases between their ends. The full study reports these points: TCR clones derived from tumors expanded in peripheral blood after treatment with radiotherapy and ipilimumab. Increased serum interferon-beta after radiation, together with early dynamic changes in blood T cell clones, were reported to be the strongest predictors of response.

In this study, focal radiation therapy paired with CTLA-4 blockade (ipilimumab) was tested in patients who had chemo-refractory metastatic non-small-cell lung cancer. In the case of this clone: Its specific antigen is unknown. Nothing much larger sits one base from this clone, and base qualities are not available.

Libraries were prepared through the immunoSEQ multiplex PCR assay. The table comes from immuneACCESS by way of TCRdb, which keeps in-frame sequences with V and J called. Part of the clones is missing from these tables; in studies checked, under half for an unresolved V gene and the rest for unknown reasons. Present in this sample are roughly 42,000 clones, over 55% of which were seen just once. Approximately 17% of the sample is in the top ten clones. Specimen: peripheral blood, collected from a patient treated with radiotherapy plus ipilimumab. The chain joins TRBV27 to TRBJ2-7; TRBD1 is perhaps the D gene, given 5 matching bases. The sequence came from a human donor with non-small cell lung cancer who had a partial response to radiotherapy plus ipilimumab. The nucleotides read TGTGCCAGCAGTTTATCCCCCGTTCCAGGGCCCTACGAGCAGTACTTC. This sequence encodes CASSLSPVPGPYEQYF.